Listed below are T cell receptor beta chains from one sample, sequenced in a study of early T cells in non-severe SARS-CoV-2 infection. TCRdb passed the 5' RACE reads through MiXCR, listing each CDR3 protein once. The table has about 39,000 distinct CDR3 sequences, 4% to 4.5% seen once; the top ten hold about 2.9%. Sequenced sample: whole blood. These receptors came from an adult who was a healthcare worker with PCR-confirmed SARS-CoV-2 infection or an uninfected control (not recorded which). CDR3s include the opening cysteine and the closing phenylalanine or tryptophan. D genes are given only for firm matches. Not every row has a clone size; where given, it reads once, few, many or a size class.

clone_size j_call d_call v_call cdr3_length cdr3_aa cdr3_nt
many TRBJ1-4 . TRBV11-3 16 CASSPQEAAGGGKLFF TGTGCCAGCAGCCCACAGGAGGCAGCCGGAGGAGGAAAACTGTTTTTT
many TRBJ1-1 . TRBV20-1 12 CSAGADSLKAFF TGCAGTGCTGGCGCGGACAGCCTGAAAGCTTTCTTT
many TRBJ1-5 TRBD1 TRBV19 16 CASSPRGRMSNQPQHF TGTGCCAGTAGTCCAAGGGGGCGCATGAGCAATCAGCCCCAGCATTTT
many TRBJ2-7 . TRBV20-1 14 CSARGPFPRYEQYF TGCAGTGCTAGGGGACCCTTCCCTCGATACGAGCAGTACTTC
many TRBJ2-7 . TRBV19 16 CASSIEDRGTSYEQYF TGTGCCAGTAGTATAGAGGACAGAGGGACCAGCTACGAGCAGTACTTC
few TRBJ2-5 TRBD2 TRBV7-9 15 CASSSNLGLAGTQYF TGTGCCAGCAGCTCCAACCTGGGACTAGCGGGGACCCAGTACTTC
many TRBJ2-7 . TRBV28 14 CASRMGLLAYEQYF TGTGCCAGCAGGATGGGACTGCTTGCCTACGAGCAGTACTTC
many TRBJ2-7 TRBD1 TRBV6-1 15 CASSEARGQGYEQYF TGTGCCAGCAGTGAAGCCCGGGGACAGGGTTACGAGCAGTACTTC
many TRBJ2-3 . TRBV2 15 CASSDNHGPTDTQYF TGTGCCAGCAGTGATAACCACGGCCCGACCGATACGCAGTATTTT
many TRBJ2-5 TRBD1 TRBV20-1 14 CSARRTGPGETQYF TGCAGTGCTAGACGGACAGGGCCAGGAGAGACCCAGTACTTC
. TRBJ2-2 TRBD1 TRBV6-6 14 CATQRTGNTGELFF TGTGCCACCCAACGGACAGGGAACACCGGGGAGCTGTTTTTT
few TRBJ2-5 . TRBV29-1 13 CSVSSQYQETQYF TGCAGCGTTTCCTCCCAATACCAAGAGACCCAGTACTTC
. TRBJ2-1 . TRBV29-1 14 CSVQGGVTYNEQFF TGCAGCGTCCAGGGGGGAGTGACCTACAATGAGCAGTTCTTC
many TRBJ2-2 TRBD1 TRBV12-3/TRBV12-4 15 CASSDTGVGTGELFF TGTGCCAGCAGTGATACAGGGGTGGGAACCGGGGAGCTGTTTTTT
many TRBJ2-1 . TRBV24-1 14 CATSDYGLASEQFF TGTGCCACCAGTGATTACGGACTGGCTAGTGAGCAGTTCTTC